The 10 T cell receptor beta chains below all came from one sample that was sequenced in a study of sequential checkpoint blockade in melanoma. Assay: immunoSEQ multiplex PCR; the TCRdb copy retains only in-frame clones and omits some. The sample holds 7,900 or so clones, 23% seen once. Documented treatment: randomized to nivolumab then ipilimumab (arm A) or the reverse (arm B). Material: tumor tissue (inferred from file names), obtained from a patient given nivolumab and ipilimumab in sequence. All receptors come from a human donor with melanoma.

This clone was seen only a few times. V is TRBV11-3 and J is TRBJ2-5, with TRBD2 as a possible D gene (6 bases). Germline values: CDR1 SGHNT, CDR2 YENEEA. The CDR3 totals 16 residues. The ends were cut back, 2 bases at V and 5 bases at J, with 18 bases in the middle. The CDR3 region has the DNA TGTGCCAGCAGCTTAAAAACTAGCCCCTTCAGTGAGACCCAGTACTTC. The encoded protein is CASSLKTSPFSETQYF.

This clone has only a few counts. V and J are TRBV5-1 and TRBJ1-3, with D unclear. The CDR3 has 17 residues. The germline V gene has CDR1 SGHRS and CDR2 YFSETQ. Deletions cut 4 bases from V and 0 bases from J, with 17 bases between. CDR3 in amino acids: CASSQDPLIHSGNTIYF. CDR3 coding DNA: TGCGCCAGCAGCCAAGATCCACTAATACACTCTGGAAACACCATATATTTT.

This clone was seen a handful of times. In DNA, the CDR3 is TGTGCCAGCAGCCAAATTGTTGGGGGGTACACTGAAGCTTTCTTT. Protein sequence: CASSQIVGGYTEAFF. This chain joins TRBV11-3 and TRBJ1-1, with D possibly TRBD1 on 5 matching bases. Trimming took off 5 bases at V and 3 bases at J, with 16 bases between the two ends. The CDR3 runs 15 residues. From germline, CDR1 is SGHNT and CDR2 YENEEA.

This clone was seen at least ten times. CDR3 in amino acids: CASSPGTSGKTQYF. In nucleotides, the CDR3 is TGTGCCAGCAGCCCCGGGACTAGCGGAAAGACCCAGTACTTC. The J gene is TRBJ2-5, the V gene TRBV11-3; TRBD2 matches at 11 bases. V was pared by 5 bases and J by 6 bases, with 5 bases of the junction left unmatched. There are 14 residues in the CDR3. The germline gives CDR1 SGHNT, CDR2 YENEEA.

In its sample, this clone was seen many times. The chain carries TRBV7-1 and TRBJ1-1, with D uncertain. TRBV7-1 carries the ORF label, with uncertain function. This CDR3 has 15 residues. Deletions cut 5 bases from V and 4 bases from J, with 17 bases between. The CDR3 here is CASSPKHAGGTEAFF. Written as DNA, the CDR3 is TGTGCCAGCAGCCCAAAACATGCGGGCGGCACTGAAGCTTTCTTT.

The chain has TRBV5-1 and TRBJ2-3; weak D call: TRBD2 (6 bases). This CDR3 has 16 amino acids. V was trimmed by 3 bases and J by 0 bases, leaving 14 bases between them. Germline loops: CDR1 SGHRS, CDR2 YFSETQ. CDR3 loop: CASSSGLEISTDTQYF. The CDR3 nucleotides read TGCGCCAGCAGCTCGGGACTGGAAATCAGCACAGATACGCAGTATTTT.

The chain uses TRBV6-8 and TRBJ1-2; TRBD1 agrees at 7 bases. J gave up 2 bases and V 1 base, and 4 bases lay outside the gene matches. The CDR3 spans 15 residues. Germline values: CDR1 MNHGY, CDR2 SAAAGT. The chain's CDR3 is CASSYWGRGNYGYTF. In nucleotides, the CDR3 is TGTGCCAGCAGTTACTGGGGCAGGGGGAACTATGGCTACACCTTC.

The rearrangement joins TRBV11-3 to TRBJ2-4; D remains ambiguous. Germline lookup yields CDR1 SGHNT and CDR2 YENEEA. The CDR3 extends over 18 amino acids. Trimming shortened V by 6 bases and J by 1 base, and 22 bases separated the two germline ends. CDR3 loop: CASSLELNVFGAKNIQYF. CDR3 in DNA: TGTGCCAGCAGTCTCGAGCTCAACGTGTTTGGGGCCAAAAACATTCAGTACTTC.

This clone was detected a few times. V is TRBV9 and J is TRBJ1-5, with a possible D match to TRBD1 (5 bases). In germline, CDR1 is SGDLS, CDR2 YYNGEE. The CDR3 contains 17 residues. V was trimmed by 5 bases and J by 0 bases, leaving 18 bases between them. The CDR3 bases are TGTGCCAGCAGAGGACGGGACGGAGTTTATAGCAATCAGCCCCAGCATTTT. It is translated as CASRGRDGVYSNQPQHF.

This clone showed up many times. J is TRBJ2-7 and V is TRBV9; 11 bases fit TRBD1. V was pared by 2 bases and J by 6 bases, with 10 bases of the junction left unmatched. This CDR3 is 16 amino acids long. CDR1 is SGDLS, CDR2 YYNGEE, per germline. In nucleotides, the CDR3 is TGTGCCAGCAGCGTCGGAGCCGGGACAGGGGGTGGCGAGCAGTACTTC. Its translation is CASSVGAGTGGGEQYF.